This entry describes one TCR beta chain. The data belong to a study of brain metastases from non-small cell lung cancer. Data came from immunoSEQ multiplex PCR; TCRdb stores just in-frame clones and leaves some out. The table lists more than 2,500 clones, 78% of them singletons. The CDR3 spans 16 residues. V gene TRBV21-1 combines with J gene TRBJ1-4; no check of the table's D call, TRBD1, against the DNA was made. TRBV21-1 is described as a pseudogene. This sequence was found in a donor at least 40 years old with non-small cell lung cancer. The source material was primary lung tumor tissue. The CDR3 reads CASSKGSGQFNEKLFF. The CDR3 DNA follows: TGTGCCAGCAGCAAAGGGTCTGGACAGTTTAATGAAAAACTGTTTTTT.